This T cell receptor (beta chain) was captured in a study of technical replicates of blood from several donors. Trimming shortened V by 8 bases and J by 5 bases, and 21 bases separated the two germline ends. Per germline, CDR1 LGHNA and CDR2 YNFKEQ. The CDR3 extends over 15 amino acids. Repertoires were generated with immunoSEQ multiplex PCR, while TCRdb's copy carries only in-frame clones and drops some. This table has about 62,000 clones, more than 75% appearing once. Sequencing was performed on PBMCs. The clonotype was recovered from a human donor in good health. Some clones in this sample may be carry-over from other donors' samples. The chain links TRBV4-2 to TRBJ2-5; D not certain. The CDR3 spells CASRLNLGNGETQYF. As DNA, the CDR3 is TGTGCCAGCCGCCTGAACTTGGGTAACGGGGAGACCCAGTACTTC.